Following are 30 T cell receptor beta chains from one sample sequenced in a study of T cells in Graves' hyperthyroidism and ophthalmopathy. TCR beta CDR3 regions were amplified from RNA. HTBI primers were employed in a first-round RT-PCR of the TCR CDR3. One entry per CDR3 protein, called by TCRdb with MiXCR from the multiplex PCR reads. Among about 400,000 distinct CDR3 sequences listed, about an eighth were seen once. Sequencing was done on a sample of blood. The receptors were sampled from a middle-aged man with Graves' ophthalmopathy.

This clonotype was seen ten or more times. The gene calls are TRBV2 and TRBJ2-7; D uncertain. This CDR3 is 11 amino acids long. Trimming removed 5 bases at V and 3 bases at J, with 5 bases between. Germline V lookup: CDR1 SNHLY, CDR2 FYNNEI. In nucleotides, the CDR3 is TGTGCCAGCAGTAAAGGCTACGAGCAGTACTTC. Amino acid sequence: CASSKGYEQYF.

The sample holds many counts of this clonotype. V and J are TRBV7-9 and TRBJ2-5; 9 bases map to TRBD1. This CDR3 spans 18 amino acids. Per the germline V gene, CDR1 is SEHNR and CDR2 is FQNEAQ (reference sequence). V trimming: 0 bases; J trimming: 4 bases; junction bases outside the gene matches: 12. The CDR3 coding sequence is TGTGCCAGCAGCTTAGCACAGGGGGCCACCTTTGCTGGAGAGACCCAGTACTTC. The encoded protein is CASSLAQGATFAGETQYF.

This clonotype was detected a few times. This chain joins TRBV6-1 and TRBJ2-6; D uncertain. CDR3 length: 18 residues. Trimming removed 0 bases from V and 0 bases from J, with 12 bases in between. Looked up from germline, CDR1 is MNHNS and CDR2 is SASEGT. Written as DNA, the CDR3 is TGTGCCAGCAGTGAAGCGGGGTTGGGGATCTCTGGGGCCAACGTCCTGACTTTC. It codes for CASSEAGLGISGANVLTF.

This clonotype was detected ten times or more. This rearrangement joins TRBV18 to TRBJ2-7, with 9 bases matching TRBD2. Germline CDR1 KGHSH, CDR2 LQKENI. The junction had 7 bases not matched to a gene; V was cut back by 0 bases and J by 7 bases. The CDR3 length is 15 residues. The CDR3 DNA is TGTGCCAGCTCACCACCTGGCGGGGGGGTGAGTGAGCAGTACTTC. Amino acid sequence: CASSPPGGGVSEQYF.

This clonotype was seen repeatedly, ten times or more. The rearrangement uses TRBV20-1 and TRBJ2-7; 7 nucleotides line up with TRBD2. The CDR3 has 13 amino acids. After removal of 1 base from V and 4 bases from J, the junction contained 4 bases not matched to a gene. Germline-derived CDR1 and CDR2 are DFQATT and SNEGSKA (reference sequence). CDR3 protein: CSARGPSGYEQYF. Here the CDR3 DNA reads TGCAGTGCTAGAGGCCCTAGCGGATACGAGCAGTACTTC.

This clonotype was counted many times. The gene calls are TRBV29-1 and TRBJ2-5; the D gene is possibly TRBD2 (5 bases). The CDR3 is 14 amino acids. The germline V gene has CDR1 SQVTM and CDR2 ANQGSEA. The V end lost 1 base, the J end lost 1 base, and 10 bases lay between the germline ends. The DNA for the CDR3 is TGCAGCGTTGAAGGCAGGACTGGCCAAGAGACCCAGTACTTC. Its protein product is CSVEGRTGQETQYF.

This clonotype was found many times. The chain is built from TRBV30 and TRBJ2-1, with 9 bases aligning to TRBD1. CDR1 is GTSNPN, CDR2 SVGIG, per germline (reference sequence). Trimming removed 8 bases from V and 6 bases from J; junction bases left unmatched: 5. The CDR3 has 12 residues. CDR3 DNA sequence: TGTGCCCAAGACAGGGGGATCAATGAGCAGTTCTTC. Its protein is CAQDRGINEQFF.

The rearrangement joins TRBV15 to TRBJ1-4; maybe TRBD1 (6 bases). Between the trimmed V and J ends, which lost 0 bases and 4 bases, there was a span of 15 bases. CDR3 length: 17 residues. Germline loops: CDR1 LNHNV, CDR2 YYDKDF (reference sequence). CDR3 in DNA: TGTGCCACCAGCAGAGATTATAGACCCAGGGGTAATGAAAAACTGTTTTTT. It specifies CATSRDYRPRGNEKLFF.

The J gene is TRBJ1-4, the V gene TRBV29-1; D ambiguous. In germline, CDR1 is SQVTM, CDR2 ANQGSEA. The V gene lost 8 bases and the J gene lost 11 bases, with 9 bases spanning the gap. The length of the CDR3 is 9 residues. The CDR3 DNA is TGCAGCCTCCTACCTAAACTGTTTTTT. It translates to CSLLPKLFF.

The chain recombines TRBV2 with TRBJ2-3; no reliable D call. V dropped 2 bases and J dropped 4 bases, with 10 bases sitting between them. The CDR3 sequence is 14 residues long. Germline CDR1 SNHLY, CDR2 FYNNEI. In DNA form, the CDR3 reads TGTGCCAGCAGTGAATGGCAAGACCCAGATACGCAGTATTTT. It translates to CASSEWQDPDTQYF.

Turning to this clonotype: This clone may be a read error of a much larger clone one base away. J is TRBJ2-3 and V is TRBV20-1; 11 bases are a match to TRBD2. The CDR3 covers 16 residues. Germline loops: CDR1 DFQATT, CDR2 SNEGSKA (reference sequence). Here the CDR3 reads CSASPTSGSPTDTRYF. CDR3 coding DNA: TGCAGTGCTAGTCCAACTAGCGGGAGTCCCACAGATACGCGGTATTTT.

This clonotype was found many times. The rearrangement joins TRBV30 to TRBJ1-2; 7 nucleotides match TRBD1. Germline lookup yields CDR1 GTSNPN and CDR2 SVGIG (reference sequence). The V and J ends lost 2 bases and 7 bases, in that order; junction bases with no gene match: 13. The CDR3 has 15 amino acids. This CDR3 is CAWSSGGGGAVGYTF. The CDR3 region has the DNA TGTGCCTGGAGTTCGGGTGGAGGGGGCGCGGTTGGCTACACCTTC.

This clonotype was counted at least ten times. The chain links TRBV4-1 to TRBJ2-3, with 8 nucleotides matching TRBD2. The V gene's germline CDR1 is MGHRA and CDR2 YSYEKL. CDR3 size: 17 residues. Unmatched junction bases numbered 8, after V lost 3 bases and J lost 0 bases. Written as DNA, the CDR3 is TGCGCCAGCAGCCATACTAGCGGAGGAACTAGCACAGATACGCAGTATTTT. Its translation: CASSHTSGGTSTDTQYF.

This clonotype came up many times. The gene calls are TRBV24-1 and TRBJ2-1; 12 positions match TRBD2. The germline CDR1 and CDR2 sequences are KGHDR and SFDVKD. Trimming took 5 bases from V and 0 from J; bases not matched to a gene: 22. The CDR3 runs 23 residues. The CDR3 DNA reads as TGTGCCACCAGTGTAGCCCAGGGTCAGAAACTAGCGGGAGGCACCAGCTCCTACAATGAGCAGTTCTTC. Encoded protein: CATSVAQGQKLAGGTSSYNEQFF.

Concerning this clonotype: Its ends do not fully match the called genes, so a read error is possible. The V and J genes are TRBV2 and TRBJ1-5; D ambiguous. The CDR3 runs 13 residues. Germline loops: CDR1 SNHLY, CDR2 FYNNEI. The CDR3 here is CVSSEFPSAPQHF. As DNA, the CDR3 is TGTGTCAGCAGTGAATTCCCCTCCGCGCCCCAGCATTTT.

The table lists this clonotype with many counts. The chain links TRBV9 to TRBJ1-1; D gene unclear. CDR1 and CDR2 (germline): SGDLS, YYNGEE. The ends were cut back, 0 bases at V and 8 bases at J, with 8 bases in the middle. This CDR3 comprises 12 residues. CDR3 region: CASSVGDAEAFF. DNA for the CDR3: TGTGCCAGCAGCGTAGGGGATGCCGAAGCTTTCTTT.

CDR3 protein: CASSGPLGLAGGTTDTQYF. The CDR3 coding sequence is TGTGCCAGCAGCGGCCCCCTAGGACTAGCGGGAGGAACCACAGATACGCAGTATTTT. This chain links TRBV7-8 with TRBJ2-3; TRBD2 matches 14 bases. With V trimmed by 5 bases and J by 2 bases, 12 bases remained unmatched. Germline V gene lookup returns CDR1 SGHVS and CDR2 FQNEAQ. The CDR3 has 19 residues.

This clonotype occurred many times. V usage is TRBV12-3 or TRBV12-4 and J usage is TRBJ2-1; 11 bases match TRBD2. CDR3 length: 15 residues. Germline trimming cut 3 bases from V and 7 bases from J; bases unmatched to any gene: 5. In nucleotides, the CDR3 is TGTGCCAGCAGTTTCTTAGGGACTAGCGGTAATGAGCAGTTCTTC. It encodes CASSFLGTSGNEQFF.

This clonotype was found once. The chain couples TRBV20-1 to TRBJ2-7, with 11 bases aligning to TRBD2. The CDR3 has 15 residues. The V gene end was trimmed by 3 bases and the J gene end by 9 bases; junction bases not matched to a gene: 13. The germline gives CDR1 DFQATT, CDR2 SNEGSKA (reference sequence). DNA of the CDR3: TGCAGTGCTAGTTCACTAGCGGGAGCTCTCATCTGGCAGTACTTC. Translated, it gives CSASSLAGALIWQYF.

This clonotype occurred many times. The chain has TRBV28 and TRBJ2-3; D is possibly TRBD2 (5 bases). Trimming cost V 3 bases and J 5 bases, with 15 bases left between them. This CDR3 has 15 residues. Germline V lookup: CDR1 MDHEN, CDR2 SYDVKM. CDR3 sequence reads: CASSFIVGVGDTQYF. The CDR3 DNA sequence: TGTGCCAGCAGTTTTATTGTGGGAGTTGGAGATACGCAGTATTTT.

In this sample, this clonotype turned up a few times. J is TRBJ2-7 and V is TRBV7-9; D may be TRBD1 or TRBD2 (5 bases each). The length of the CDR3 is 16 residues. V shed 5 bases and J shed 2 bases, with 19 bases lying between them. Germline V gene sequence: CDR1 SEHNR, CDR2 FQNEAQ (reference sequence). CDR3 in DNA: TGTGCCAGCAGCCCAAGAGACGGGACCTCGACCTACGAGCAGTACTTC. This gives the protein CASSPRDGTSTYEQYF. Full variable domain (rest looked up from reference TRBV7-9 and TRBJ2-7): DTGVSQNPRHKITKRGQNVTFRCDPISEHNRLYWYRQTLGQGPEFLTYFQNEAQLEKSRLLSDRFSAERPKGSFSTLEIQRTEQGDSAMYLCASSPRDGTSTYEQYFGPGTRLTVT.

J is TRBJ2-1 and V is TRBV5-1; possible D gene TRBD1, 5 bases. V lost 7 bases to trimming and J lost 10 bases, with 21 bases between them. The CDR3 is 14 amino acids. The V gene's germline CDR1 is SGHRS and CDR2 YFSETQ. CDR3 sequence (DNA): TGCGCCAGCGTCAGGGCTCCCCCTGCCCACGAGCAGTTCTTC. Encoded protein: CASVRAPPAHEQFF. Full variable domain (missing parts from reference TRBV5-1 and TRBJ2-1): KAGVTQTPRYLIKTRGQQVTLSCSPISGHRSVSWYQQTPGQGLQFLFEYFSETQRNKGNFPGRFSGRQFSNSRSEMNVSTLELGDSALYLCASVRAPPAHEQFFGPGTRLTVL.

This clonotype turned up a few times. The chain uses TRBV24-1 and TRBJ2-1, with 14 bases identical to TRBD2. V shed 4 bases and J 2 bases; nucleotides not matched to a gene: 9. The CDR3 is 19 amino acids. CDR1 and CDR2 (germline): KGHDR, SFDVKD. Written as DNA, the CDR3 is TGTGCCACCAGTGACCACTGGGGGACTAGCGGGGGCACCTACAATGAGCAGTTCTTC. It specifies CATSDHWGTSGGTYNEQFF.

This clonotype showed up many times. J is TRBJ2-3 and V is TRBV11-2; 8 bases match TRBD2. Germline V gene lookup returns CDR1 SGHAT and CDR2 FQNNGV. J lost 0 bases, V lost 1 base, and 9 bases had no gene match. CDR3 size: 18 residues. CDR3 amino acids: CASSLGVQASGSTDTQYF. For the CDR3, the DNA is TGTGCCAGCAGCTTAGGCGTCCAGGCTAGCGGGAGCACAGATACGCAGTATTTT.

This clonotype appeared a few times. The chain is built from TRBV2 and TRBJ1-5; D remains ambiguous. CDR3 size: 15 residues. V lost 2 bases and J lost 1, with 9 bases in between. Germline CDR1 SNHLY, CDR2 FYNNEI. This CDR3 reads CASSERADSNQPQHF. CDR3 bases: TGTGCCAGCAGTGAAAGGGCGGACAGCAATCAGCCCCAGCATTTT.

V usage is TRBV5-6 and J usage is TRBJ1-3; the D is unclear. Germline V gene data show CDR1 as SGHDT and CDR2 as YYEEEE. The germline V and J ends were trimmed by 0 bases and 4 bases, with 26 bases remaining between them. The CDR3 spans 20 residues. Here the CDR3 reads CASSLARAASLPMTGNTIYF. For the CDR3, the DNA is TGTGCCAGCAGCTTGGCCAGAGCTGCTTCTCTCCCTATGACCGGAAACACCATATATTTT.

The rearrangement joins TRBV19 to TRBJ1-5; 10 bases match TRBD1. Trimming at V came to 11 bases and at J to 7 bases, leaving 11 bases not matched to a gene. Germline V gene lookup returns CDR1 LNHDA and CDR2 SQIVND (reference sequence). This CDR3 is built from 14 residues. Here the CDR3 reads CASGGTGVGQPQHF. The CDR3 DNA reads as TGTGCCTCCGGGGGGACAGGGGTAGGGCAGCCCCAGCATTTT.

This clonotype appeared many times. This chain links TRBV11-2 with TRBJ2-5; D is unclear. This CDR3 contains 12 residues. Germline V gene data show CDR1 as SGHAT and CDR2 as FQNNGV. Trimming pared 5 bases from V and 5 bases from J, leaving 9 bases between. The CDR3 spells CASSENVETQYF. The CDR3 DNA reads as TGTGCCAGCAGCGAAAACGTGGAGACCCAGTACTTC.

The chain couples TRBV19 to TRBJ2-4, with TRBD1 as a possible D gene (6 bases). The CDR3 loop spans 14 amino acids. Germline-derived CDR1 and CDR2 are LNHDA and SQIVND (reference sequence). V was trimmed by 4 bases and J by 6 bases, leaving 13 bases between them. The CDR3 nucleotides are TGTGCCAGTAGTAAGACAGGCGCGGGAAACATTCAGTACTTC. Amino acids: CASSKTGAGNIQYF.

This clonotype was seen many times. V and J are TRBV18 and TRBJ2-1, with D maybe TRBD2 (6 bases). The V end lost 0 bases, the J end lost 8 bases, and 14 bases lay between the germline ends. The germline V gene encodes CDR1 KGHSH and CDR2 LQKENI. The CDR3 length is 15 residues. CDR3 nucleotide sequence: TGTGCCAGCTCACCACCTGCTGGGGGGTCAGATGAGCAGTTCTTC. Translating gives CASSPPAGGSDEQFF.